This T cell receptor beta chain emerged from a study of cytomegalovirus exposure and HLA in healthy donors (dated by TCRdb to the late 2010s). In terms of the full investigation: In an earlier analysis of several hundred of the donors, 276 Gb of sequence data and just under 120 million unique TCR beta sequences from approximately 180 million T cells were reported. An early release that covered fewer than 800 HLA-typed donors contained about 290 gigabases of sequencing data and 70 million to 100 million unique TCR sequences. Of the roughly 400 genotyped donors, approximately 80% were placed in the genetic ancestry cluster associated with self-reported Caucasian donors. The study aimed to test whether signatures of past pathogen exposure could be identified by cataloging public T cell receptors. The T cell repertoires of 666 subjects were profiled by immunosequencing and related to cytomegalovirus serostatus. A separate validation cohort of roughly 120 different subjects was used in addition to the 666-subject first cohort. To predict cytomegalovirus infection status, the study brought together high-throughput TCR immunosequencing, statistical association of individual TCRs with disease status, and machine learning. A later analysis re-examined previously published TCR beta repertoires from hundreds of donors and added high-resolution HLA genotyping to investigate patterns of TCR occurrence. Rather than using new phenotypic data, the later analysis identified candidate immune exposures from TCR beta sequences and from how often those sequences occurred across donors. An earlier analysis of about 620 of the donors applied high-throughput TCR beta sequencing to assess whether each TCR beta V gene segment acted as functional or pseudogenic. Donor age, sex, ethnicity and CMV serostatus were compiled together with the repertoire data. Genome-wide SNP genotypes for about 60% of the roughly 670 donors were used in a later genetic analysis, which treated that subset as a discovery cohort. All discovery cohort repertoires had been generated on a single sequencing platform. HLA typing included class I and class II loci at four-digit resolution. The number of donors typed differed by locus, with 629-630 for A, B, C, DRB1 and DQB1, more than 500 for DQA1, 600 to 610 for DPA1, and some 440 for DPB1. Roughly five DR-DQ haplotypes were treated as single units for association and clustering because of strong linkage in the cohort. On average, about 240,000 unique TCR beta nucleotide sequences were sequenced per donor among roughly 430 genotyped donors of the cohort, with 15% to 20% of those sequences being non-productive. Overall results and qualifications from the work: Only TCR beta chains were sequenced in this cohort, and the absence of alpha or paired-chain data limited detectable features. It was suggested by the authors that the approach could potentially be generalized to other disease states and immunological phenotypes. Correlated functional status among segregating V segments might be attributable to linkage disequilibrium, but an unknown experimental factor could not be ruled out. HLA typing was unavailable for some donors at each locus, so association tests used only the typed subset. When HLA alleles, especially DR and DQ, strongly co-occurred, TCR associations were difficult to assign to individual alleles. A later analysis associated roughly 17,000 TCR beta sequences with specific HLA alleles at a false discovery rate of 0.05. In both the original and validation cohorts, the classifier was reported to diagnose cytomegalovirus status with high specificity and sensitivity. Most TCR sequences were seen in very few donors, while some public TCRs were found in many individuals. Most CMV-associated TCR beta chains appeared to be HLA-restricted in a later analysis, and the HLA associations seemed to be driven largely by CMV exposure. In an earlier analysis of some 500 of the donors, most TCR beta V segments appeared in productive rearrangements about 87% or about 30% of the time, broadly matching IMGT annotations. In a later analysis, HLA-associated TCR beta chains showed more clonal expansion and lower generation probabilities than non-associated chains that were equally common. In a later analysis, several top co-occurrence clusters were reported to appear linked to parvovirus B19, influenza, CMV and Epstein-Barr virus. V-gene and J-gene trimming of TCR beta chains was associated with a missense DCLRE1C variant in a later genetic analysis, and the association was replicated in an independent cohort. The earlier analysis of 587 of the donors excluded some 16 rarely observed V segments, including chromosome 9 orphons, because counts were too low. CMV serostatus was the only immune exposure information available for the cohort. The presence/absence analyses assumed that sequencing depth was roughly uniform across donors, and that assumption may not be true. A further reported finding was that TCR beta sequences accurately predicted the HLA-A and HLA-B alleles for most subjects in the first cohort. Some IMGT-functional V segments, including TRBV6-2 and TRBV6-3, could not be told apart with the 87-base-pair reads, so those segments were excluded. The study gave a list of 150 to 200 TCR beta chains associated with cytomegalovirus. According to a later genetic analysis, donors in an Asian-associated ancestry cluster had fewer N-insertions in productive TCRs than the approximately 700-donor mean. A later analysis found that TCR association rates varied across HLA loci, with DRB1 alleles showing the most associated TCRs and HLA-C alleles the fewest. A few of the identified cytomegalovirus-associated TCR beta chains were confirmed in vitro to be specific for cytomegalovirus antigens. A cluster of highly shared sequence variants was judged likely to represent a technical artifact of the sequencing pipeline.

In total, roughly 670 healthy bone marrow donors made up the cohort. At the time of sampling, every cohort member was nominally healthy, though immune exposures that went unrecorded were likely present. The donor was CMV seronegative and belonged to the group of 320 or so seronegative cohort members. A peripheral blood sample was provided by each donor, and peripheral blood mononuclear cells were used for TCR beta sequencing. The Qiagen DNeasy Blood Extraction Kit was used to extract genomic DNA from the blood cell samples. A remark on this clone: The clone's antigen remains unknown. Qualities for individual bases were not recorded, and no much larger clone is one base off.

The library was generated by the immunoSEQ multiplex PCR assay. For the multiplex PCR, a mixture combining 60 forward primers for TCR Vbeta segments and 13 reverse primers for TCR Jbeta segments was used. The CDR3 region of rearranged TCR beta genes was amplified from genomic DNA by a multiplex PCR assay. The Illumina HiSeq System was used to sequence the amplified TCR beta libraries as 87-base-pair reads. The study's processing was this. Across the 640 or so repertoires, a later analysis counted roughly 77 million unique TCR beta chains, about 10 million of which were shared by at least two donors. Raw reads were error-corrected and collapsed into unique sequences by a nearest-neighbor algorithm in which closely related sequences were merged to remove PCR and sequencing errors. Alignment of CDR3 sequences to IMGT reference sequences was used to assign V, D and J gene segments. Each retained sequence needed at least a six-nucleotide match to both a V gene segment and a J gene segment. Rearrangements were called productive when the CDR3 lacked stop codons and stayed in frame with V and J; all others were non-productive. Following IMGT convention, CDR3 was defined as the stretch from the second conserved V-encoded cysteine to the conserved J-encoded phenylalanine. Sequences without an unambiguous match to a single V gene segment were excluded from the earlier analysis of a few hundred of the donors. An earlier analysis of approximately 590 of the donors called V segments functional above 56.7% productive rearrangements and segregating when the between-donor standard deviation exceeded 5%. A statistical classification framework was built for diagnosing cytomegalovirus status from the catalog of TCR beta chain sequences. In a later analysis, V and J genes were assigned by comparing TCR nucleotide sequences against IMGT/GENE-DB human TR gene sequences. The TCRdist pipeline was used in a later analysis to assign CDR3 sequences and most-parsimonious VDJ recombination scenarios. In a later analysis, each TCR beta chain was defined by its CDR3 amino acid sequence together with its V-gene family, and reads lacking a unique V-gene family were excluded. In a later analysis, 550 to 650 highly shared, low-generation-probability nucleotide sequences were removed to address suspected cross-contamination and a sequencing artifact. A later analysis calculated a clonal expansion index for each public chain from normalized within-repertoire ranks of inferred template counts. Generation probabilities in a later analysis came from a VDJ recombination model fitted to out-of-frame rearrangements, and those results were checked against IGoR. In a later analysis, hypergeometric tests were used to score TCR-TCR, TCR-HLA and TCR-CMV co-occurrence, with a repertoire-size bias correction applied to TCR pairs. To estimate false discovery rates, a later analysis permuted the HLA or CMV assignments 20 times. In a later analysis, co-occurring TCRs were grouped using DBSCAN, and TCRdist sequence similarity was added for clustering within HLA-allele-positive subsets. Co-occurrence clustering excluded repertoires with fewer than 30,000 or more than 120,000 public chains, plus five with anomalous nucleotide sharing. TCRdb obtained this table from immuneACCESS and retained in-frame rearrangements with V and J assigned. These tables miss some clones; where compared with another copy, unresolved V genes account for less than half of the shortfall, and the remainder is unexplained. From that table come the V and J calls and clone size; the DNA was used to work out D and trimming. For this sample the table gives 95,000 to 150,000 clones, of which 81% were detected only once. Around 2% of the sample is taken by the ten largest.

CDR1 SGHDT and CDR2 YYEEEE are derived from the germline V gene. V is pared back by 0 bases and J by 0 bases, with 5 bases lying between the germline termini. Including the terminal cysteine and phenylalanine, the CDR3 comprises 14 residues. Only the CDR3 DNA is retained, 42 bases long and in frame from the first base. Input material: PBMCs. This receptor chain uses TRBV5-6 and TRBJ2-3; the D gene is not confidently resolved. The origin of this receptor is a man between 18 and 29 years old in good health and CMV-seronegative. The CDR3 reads CASSLGQSTDTQYF. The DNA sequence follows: TGTGCCAGCAGCTTGGGCCAGAGCACAGATACGCAGTATTTT. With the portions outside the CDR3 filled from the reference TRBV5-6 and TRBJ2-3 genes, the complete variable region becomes DAGVTQSPTHLIKTRGQQVTLRCSPKSGHDTVSWYQQALGQGPQFIFQYYEEEERQRGNFPDRFSGHQFPNYSSELNVNALLLGDSALYLCASSLGQSTDTQYFGPGTRLTVL.